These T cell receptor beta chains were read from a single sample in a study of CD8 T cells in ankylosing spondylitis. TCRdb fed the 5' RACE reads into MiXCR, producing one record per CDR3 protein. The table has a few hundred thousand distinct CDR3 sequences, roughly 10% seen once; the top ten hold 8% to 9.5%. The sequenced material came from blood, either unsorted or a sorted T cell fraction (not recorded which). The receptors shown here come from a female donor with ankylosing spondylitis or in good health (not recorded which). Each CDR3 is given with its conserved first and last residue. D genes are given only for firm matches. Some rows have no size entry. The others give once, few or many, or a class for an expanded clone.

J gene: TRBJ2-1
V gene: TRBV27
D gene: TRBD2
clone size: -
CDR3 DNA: TGTGCCAGCAGTTTCCTAGCGGGGGGGGTCCACAATGAGCAGTTCTTC
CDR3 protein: CASSFLAGGVHNEQFF

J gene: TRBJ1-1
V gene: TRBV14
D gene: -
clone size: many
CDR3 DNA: TGTGCCAGCAGCCTCACTTCAGCCCCCGAAGCTTTCTTT
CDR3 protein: CASSLTSAPEAFF

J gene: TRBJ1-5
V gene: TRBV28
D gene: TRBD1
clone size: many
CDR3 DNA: TGTGCCAGCAGGGACAGGGACAATCAGCCCCAGCATTTT
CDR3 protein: CASRDRDNQPQHF

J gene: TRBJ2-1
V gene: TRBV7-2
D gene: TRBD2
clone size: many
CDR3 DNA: TGTGCCAGCAGCTTAGCGTGGAGTAGCGGGAGGGGCTACAATGAGCAGTTCTTC
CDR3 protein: CASSLAWSSGRGYNEQFF

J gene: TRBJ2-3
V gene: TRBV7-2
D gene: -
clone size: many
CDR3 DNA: TGTGCCAGCAGCTTATCGCAGGGGCGCACAGATACGCAGTATTTT
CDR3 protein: CASSLSQGRTDTQYF

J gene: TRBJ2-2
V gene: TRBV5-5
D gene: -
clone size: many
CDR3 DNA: TGTGCCAGCAGCCCTTTTGAGGACCCAAACACCGGGGAGCTGTTTTTT
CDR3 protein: CASSPFEDPNTGELFF

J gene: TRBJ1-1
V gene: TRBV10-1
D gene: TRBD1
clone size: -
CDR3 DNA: TGCGCCAGCAGTTACAGGGGCGAAGCTTTCTTT
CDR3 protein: CASSYRGEAFF

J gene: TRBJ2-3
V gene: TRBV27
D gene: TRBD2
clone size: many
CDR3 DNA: TGTGCCAGCAGTTTAACTAGCGGGGGTTCAGATACGCAGTATTTT
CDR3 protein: CASSLTSGGSDTQYF

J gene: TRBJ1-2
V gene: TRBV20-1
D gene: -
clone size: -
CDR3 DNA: TGCAGTGCTCCAAAACAGGTCTCCCTTGGCTACACCTTC
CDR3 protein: CSAPKQVSLGYTF

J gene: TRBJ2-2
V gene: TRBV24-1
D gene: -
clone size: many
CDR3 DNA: TGTGCCACCAGTGATTTGCCTAAGGGCGCCGGGGAGCTGTTTTTT
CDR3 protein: CATSDLPKGAGELFF

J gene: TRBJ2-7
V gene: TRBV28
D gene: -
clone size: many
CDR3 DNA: TGTGCCAGCATCAAAGGGGGGGGCCTCTACGAGCAGTACTTC
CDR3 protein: CASIKGGGLYEQYF

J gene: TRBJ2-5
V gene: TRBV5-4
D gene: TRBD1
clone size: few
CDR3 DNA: TGTGCCACGGGACAGGGATCAGAGACCCAGTACTTC
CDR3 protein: CATGQGSETQYF

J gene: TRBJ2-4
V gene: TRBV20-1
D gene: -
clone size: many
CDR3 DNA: TGCAGTGCTAGAGTTTGGGAGATGGGGGTAGCCAAAAACATTCAGTACTTC
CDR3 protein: CSARVWEMGVAKNIQYF

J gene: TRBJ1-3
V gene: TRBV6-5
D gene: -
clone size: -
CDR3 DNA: TGTGCCAGCAGTTACTCGGACAGTTACTCTGGAAACACCATATATTTT
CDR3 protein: CASSYSDSYSGNTIYF

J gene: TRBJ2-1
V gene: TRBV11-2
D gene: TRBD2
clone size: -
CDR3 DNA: TGTGCCAGCAGCTTCGAAGGGGGCGGGAGGGCAAAAGAGCAGTTCTTC
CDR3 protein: CASSFEGGGRAKEQFF

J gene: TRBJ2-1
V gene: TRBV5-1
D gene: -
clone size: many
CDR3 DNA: TGTGCCAGCAGCTTGGAGGACAGCTCCTACAATGAGCAGTTCTTC
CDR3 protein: CASSLEDSSYNEQFF

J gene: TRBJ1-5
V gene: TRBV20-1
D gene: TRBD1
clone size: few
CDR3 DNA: TGCAGTGCCCCGGGACAGCCTAATCAGCCCCAGCATTTT
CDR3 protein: CSAPGQPNQPQHF

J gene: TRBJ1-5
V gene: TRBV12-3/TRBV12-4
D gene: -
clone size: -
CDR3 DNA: TGTGCCAGCAGTCCTCCGGGACATCGGCCCTATCAGCCCCAGCATTTT
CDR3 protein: CASSPPGHRPYQPQHF

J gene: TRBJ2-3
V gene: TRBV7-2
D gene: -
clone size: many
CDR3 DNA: TGTGCCAGCAGCTTAGTCCCGGGGCCAGGCACAGATACGCAGTATTTT
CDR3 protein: CASSLVPGPGTDTQYF

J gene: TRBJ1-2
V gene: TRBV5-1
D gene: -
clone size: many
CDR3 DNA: TGCGCCAGCAGCTGGACGGGACCCGCTAACTATGGCTACACCTTC
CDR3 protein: CASSWTGPANYGYTF

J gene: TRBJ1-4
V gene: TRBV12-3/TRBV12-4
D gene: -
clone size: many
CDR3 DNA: TGTGCCAGCAGTTTAGCCGGGGCAGCTAATGAAAAACTGTTTTTT
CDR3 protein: CASSLAGAANEKLFF

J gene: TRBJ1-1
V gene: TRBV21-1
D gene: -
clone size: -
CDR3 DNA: TGTGCCAGCAGCAAAAGCCAGGGTATTATTAAAGCTTTCTTT
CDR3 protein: CASSKSQGIIKAFF

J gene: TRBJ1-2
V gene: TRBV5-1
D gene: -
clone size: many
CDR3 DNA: TGCGCCAGCAGCTTGGCCGAAACGGGTCACGGCTACACCTTC
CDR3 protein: CASSLAETGHGYTF

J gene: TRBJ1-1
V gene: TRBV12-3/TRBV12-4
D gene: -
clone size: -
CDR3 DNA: TGTGCCAGCAGGCCCCTCAGGGACACTGAAGCTTTCTTT
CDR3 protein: CASRPLRDTEAFF

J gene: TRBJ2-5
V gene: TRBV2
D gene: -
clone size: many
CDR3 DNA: TGTGCCAGCAGTCTACCTAGAAACCAAGAGACCCAGTACTTC
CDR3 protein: CASSLPRNQETQYF

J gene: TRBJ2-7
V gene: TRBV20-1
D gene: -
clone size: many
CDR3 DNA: TGCAGTGCTAGCCCCTGGGGGTCTGTCACCTACGAGCAGTACTTC
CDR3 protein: CSASPWGSVTYEQYF

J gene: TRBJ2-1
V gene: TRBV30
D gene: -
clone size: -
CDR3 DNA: TGTGCCTGGAGTGCGTTTTTGAATGAGCAGTTCTTC
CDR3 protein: CAWSAFLNEQFF

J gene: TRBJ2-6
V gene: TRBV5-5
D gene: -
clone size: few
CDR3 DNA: TGTGCCAGCAGCTTAGGGGACTTCCGAAGGTCTGGGGCCAACGTCCTGACTTTC
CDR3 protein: CASSLGDFRRSGANVLTF

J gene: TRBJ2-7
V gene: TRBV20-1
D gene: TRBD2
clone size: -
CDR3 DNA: TGCTGTGCTAGAGATAGGGGCGGGAGCCTCTCCTACGAGCAGTACTTC
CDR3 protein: CCARDRGGSLSYEQYF

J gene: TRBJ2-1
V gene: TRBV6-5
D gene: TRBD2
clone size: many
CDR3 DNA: TGTGCCAGCAGTTTGCTAGCGGAAAGCTCCTACAATGAGCAGTTCTTC
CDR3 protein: CASSLLAESSYNEQFF

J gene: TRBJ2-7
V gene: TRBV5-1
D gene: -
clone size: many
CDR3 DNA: TGCGCCAGCAGCTTGGGGACGGGCGAGCAGTACTTC
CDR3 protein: CASSLGTGEQYF

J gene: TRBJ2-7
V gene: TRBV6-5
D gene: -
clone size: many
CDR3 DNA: TGTGCCAGTGGGCCAGTCTACGAGCAGTACTTC
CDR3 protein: CASGPVYEQYF

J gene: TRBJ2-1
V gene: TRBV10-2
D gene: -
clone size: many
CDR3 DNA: TGCGCCAGCAGGGACCTCAATGAGCAGTTCTTC
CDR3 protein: CASRDLNEQFF

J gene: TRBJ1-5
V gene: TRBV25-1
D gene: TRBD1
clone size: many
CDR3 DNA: TGTGCCAGCAGTGAGTCAGGGGGAGGCCAGCCCCAGCATTTT
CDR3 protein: CASSESGGGQPQHF

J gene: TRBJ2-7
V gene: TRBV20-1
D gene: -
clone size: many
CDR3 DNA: TGCAGTGCTAGAGCACTATCGTCTTACGAGCAGTACTTC
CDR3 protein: CSARALSSYEQYF

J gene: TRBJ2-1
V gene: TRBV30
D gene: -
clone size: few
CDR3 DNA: TGTGCCTGGTCCGGCCGTGGGAGGTACAATGAGCAGTTCTTC
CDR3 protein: CAWSGRGRYNEQFF

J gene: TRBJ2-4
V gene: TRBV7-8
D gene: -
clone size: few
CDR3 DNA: TGTGCCAGCAGCAGATACCCCGTGGGTTCGACCAAAAACATTCAGTACTTC
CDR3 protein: CASSRYPVGSTKNIQYF

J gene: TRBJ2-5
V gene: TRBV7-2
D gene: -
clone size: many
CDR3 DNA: TGTGCCAGCAGCTTAGCGGCGGGAGAGACCCAGTACTTC
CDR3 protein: CASSLAAGETQYF

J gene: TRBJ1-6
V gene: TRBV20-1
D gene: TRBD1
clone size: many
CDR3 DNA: TGCAGTGCTAGACTACCTGGACAGGGACTTTCACCCCTCCACTTT
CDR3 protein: CSARLPGQGLSPLHF

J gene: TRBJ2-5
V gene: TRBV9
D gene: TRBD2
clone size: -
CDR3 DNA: TGTGCCAGCAGCGCTAGCGGATGGGAGACCCAGTACTTC
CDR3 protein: CASSASGWETQYF

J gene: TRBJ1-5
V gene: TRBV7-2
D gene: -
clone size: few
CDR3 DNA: TGTGCCAGCAGCTTATTCGAGAGTCAGCCCCAGCATTTT
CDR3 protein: CASSLFESQPQHF

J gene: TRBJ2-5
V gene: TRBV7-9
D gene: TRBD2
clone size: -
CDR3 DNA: TGTGCCAGCAGCAGAGGGGAGGGGATCGAGACCCAGTACTTC
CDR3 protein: CASSRGEGIETQYF

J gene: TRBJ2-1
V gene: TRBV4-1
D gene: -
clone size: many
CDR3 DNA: TGCGCCAGCAGCCAAGATGAGAGGGTCAATGAGCAGTTCTTC
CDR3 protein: CASSQDERVNEQFF

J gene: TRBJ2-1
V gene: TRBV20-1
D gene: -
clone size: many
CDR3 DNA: TGCAGTGCTAGAGATCCGAACAGATACAATGAGCAGTTCTTC
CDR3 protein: CSARDPNRYNEQFF

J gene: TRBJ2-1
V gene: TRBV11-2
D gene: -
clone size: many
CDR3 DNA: TGTGCCAGCAGCAGGAGTCCAGGTCGATCAGGCAATGAGCAGTTCTTC
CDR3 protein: CASSRSPGRSGNEQFF

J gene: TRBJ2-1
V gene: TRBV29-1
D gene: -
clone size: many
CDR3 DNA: TGCAGCGTTTCCTCCGGGAGCTTTGAGCAGTTCTTC
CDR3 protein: CSVSSGSFEQFF

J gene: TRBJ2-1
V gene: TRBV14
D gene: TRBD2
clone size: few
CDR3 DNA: TGTGCCAGCAGCCAAGATCTGGAGACTAGCGGGTACAATGAGCAGTTCTTC
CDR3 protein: CASSQDLETSGYNEQFF

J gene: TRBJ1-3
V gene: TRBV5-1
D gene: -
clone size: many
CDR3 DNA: TGCGCCAGCAGCTTCGTTATTGTCTCTGGAAACACCATATATTTT
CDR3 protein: CASSFVIVSGNTIYF

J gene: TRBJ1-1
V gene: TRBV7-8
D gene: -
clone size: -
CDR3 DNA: TGTGCCAGCAGCTTAATTCCGGGGAGGAACACTGAAGCTTTCTTT
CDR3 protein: CASSLIPGRNTEAFF

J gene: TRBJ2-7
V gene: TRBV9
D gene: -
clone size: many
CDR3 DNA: TGTGCCAGCAGCGTAGGAGAGGGAAGTCCCTACGAGCAGTACTTC
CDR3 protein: CASSVGEGSPYEQYF

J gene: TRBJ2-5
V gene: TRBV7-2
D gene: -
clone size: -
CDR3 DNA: TGTGCCAGCAGCTCCACCCGGGGGTCGATGGAGACCCAGTACTTC
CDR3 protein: CASSSTRGSMETQYF

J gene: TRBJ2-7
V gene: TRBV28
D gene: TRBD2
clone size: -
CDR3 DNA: TGTGCCAGCAGTCCCCCTCCGGGAGGGAACAACGAGCAGTACTTC
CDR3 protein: CASSPPPGGNNEQYF

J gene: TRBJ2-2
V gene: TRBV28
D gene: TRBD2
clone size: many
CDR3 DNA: TGTGCCAGCAGACCGCGGGAGCCCACTGACACCGGGGAGCTGTTTTTT
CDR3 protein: CASRPREPTDTGELFF

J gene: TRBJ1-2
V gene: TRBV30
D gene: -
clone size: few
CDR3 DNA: TGTGCCTGGAGTCCCCTACCCATAGGTGGCTACACCTTC
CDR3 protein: CAWSPLPIGGYTF

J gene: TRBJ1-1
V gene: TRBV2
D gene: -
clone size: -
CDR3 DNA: TGTGCCAGCAGTGAACTTGAAGCTTTCTTT
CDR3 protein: CASSELEAFF

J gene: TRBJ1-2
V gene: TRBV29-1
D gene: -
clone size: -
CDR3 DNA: TGCAGCGTGGGCCCCGGGGGGGCGCAGGATGGCTACACCTTC
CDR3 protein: CSVGPGGAQDGYTF

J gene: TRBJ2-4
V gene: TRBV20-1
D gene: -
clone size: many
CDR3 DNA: TGCAGTGCTATAAAAAAGCGGCTAGCCAAAAACATTCAGTACTTC
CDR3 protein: CSAIKKRLAKNIQYF

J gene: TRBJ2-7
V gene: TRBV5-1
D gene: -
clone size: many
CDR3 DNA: TGCGCCAGCAAGGCGGGGGCGGAAGAGCAGTACTTC
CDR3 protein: CASKAGAEEQYF

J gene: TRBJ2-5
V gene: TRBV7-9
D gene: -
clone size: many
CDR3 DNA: TGTGCCAGCAGCTTTAGACTTGAAGAGACCCAGTACTTC
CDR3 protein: CASSFRLEETQYF